This T cell receptor beta chain was profiled in a study of Tregs in tolerant kidney transplant recipients. Study-wide findings and caveats: Validation in larger populations is needed because few patients were studied.

CD4+CD25+CD127- Tregs, CD4+CD25- non-Tregs, CD4 and CD8 cells were sorted. About this clone itself: Its antigen remains unidentified.

Trimming at V came to 5 bases and at J to 0 bases, leaving 12 bases not matched to a gene. Germline V gives CDR1 LNHDA, CDR2 SQIVND (reference sequence). This CDR3 comprises 19 residues. The data were produced by immunoSEQ multiplex PCR, yet TCRdb's version contains in-frame clones alone and is incomplete. The table records tens of thousands of clones, 85% to 95% of them present only once. This receptor was identified in a human donor in good health. The source material was CD8+ T cells from blood. The rearrangement uses TRBV19 and TRBJ2-6, with 8 nucleotides matching TRBD1. CDR3 in amino acids: CASSLVPGGLSSGANVLTF. The CDR3 nucleotides are TGTGCCAGTAGTCTCGTGCCAGGGGGCCTAAGCTCTGGGGCCAACGTCCTGACTTTC.